This T cell receptor (beta chain) emerged from a study of blood T cells in healthy people across ages. Of note for this clonotype: Its target is not known.

The second PCR ran roughly 6 to 12 cycles with a sample-barcoded 5' primer and J-beta primers. TCRdb redid the calling of the 5' RACE reads with MiXCR, one entry per CDR3 protein. The table shows approximately 1,000,000 distinct CDR3 sequences, with more than 40% occurring only once. The study isolated at least 6.5 million PBMCs from each sample. Notes on the study in general: Greater diversity and more naive CD4+ cells were seen in long-lived donors than in aged donors. TCR beta diversity per million T cells fell roughly linearly with age.

This CDR3 contains 16 residues. Trimming cost V 0 bases and J 2 bases, with 10 bases left between them. In germline, CDR1 is MNHNY, CDR2 SVGAGI (reference sequence). The genes are TRBV6-6 and TRBJ1-4, with D possibly matching TRBD1 (6 bases). Material for sequencing was blood. The TCR was taken from a woman aged 55-70 years in good health. CDR3 in DNA: TGTGCCAGCAGTTACTCCGGGGGCACTACTAATGAAAAACTGTTTTTT. Translation gives CASSYSGGTTNEKLFF.